The clone carrying this TCR beta chain has more than one count but fewer than ten. Gene and germline names: mouse. The CDR3 is cut off 1 residue early in the read; its end comes from the germline J gene. Measured with immunoSEQ multiplex PCR; TCRdb has only the in-frame clones, and not every one. This sample has roughly 51,000 clones; around 70% occur once, and the top ten carry around 0.6%. The data were obtained in a study of tissue T cells after allogeneic stem cell transplantation. CDR1 is SGHND, CDR2 FRSKSL, per germline. The CDR3 sequence is 12 residues long. Trimming took 6 bases from V and 7 from J, leaving 13 bases between them.

V is TRBV15 and J is TRBJ2-7, with D perhaps TRBD1 or TRBD2 (5 bases each). The TCR originated in a pool of C57BL/6 mice in good health. The sample taken for sequencing was sorted cells pooled from one or two spleens. CDR3 residues: CASRTGTREQYF. The DNA read from the CDR3 is TGTGCCAGCAGGACCGGGACGCGCGAACAGTAC.